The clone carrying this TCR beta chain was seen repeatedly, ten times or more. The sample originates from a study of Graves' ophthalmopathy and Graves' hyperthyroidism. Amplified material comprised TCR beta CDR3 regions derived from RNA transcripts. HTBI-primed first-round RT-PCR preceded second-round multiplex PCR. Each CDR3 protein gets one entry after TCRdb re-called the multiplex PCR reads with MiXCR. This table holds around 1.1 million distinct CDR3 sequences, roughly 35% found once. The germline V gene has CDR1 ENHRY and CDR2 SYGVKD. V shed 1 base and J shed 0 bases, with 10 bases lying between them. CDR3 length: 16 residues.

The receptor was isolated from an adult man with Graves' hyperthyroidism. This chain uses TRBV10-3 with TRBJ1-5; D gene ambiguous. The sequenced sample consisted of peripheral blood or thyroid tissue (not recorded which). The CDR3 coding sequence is TGTGCCATCAGTGAGTTCCTGACAAATAGCAATCAGCCCCAGCATTTT. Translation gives CAISEFLTNSNQPQHF.